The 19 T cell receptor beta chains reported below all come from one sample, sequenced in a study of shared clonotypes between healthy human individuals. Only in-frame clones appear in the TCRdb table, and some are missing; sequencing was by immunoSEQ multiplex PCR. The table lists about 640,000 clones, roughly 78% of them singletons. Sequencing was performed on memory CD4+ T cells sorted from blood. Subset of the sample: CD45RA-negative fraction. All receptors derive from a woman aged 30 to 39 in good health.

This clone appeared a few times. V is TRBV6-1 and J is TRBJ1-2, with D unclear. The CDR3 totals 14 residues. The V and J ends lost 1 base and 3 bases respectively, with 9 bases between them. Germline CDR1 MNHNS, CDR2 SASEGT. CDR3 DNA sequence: TGTGCCAGCAGTGAAGATCGGAACTACTATGGCTACACCTTC. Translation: CASSEDRNYYGYTF.

CDR3: CASSLLKVPGTGELFF. CDR3 coding DNA: TGTGCCAGCAGTTTATTGAAGGTCCCGGGCACCGGGGAGCTGTTTTTT. The gene calls are TRBV27 and TRBJ2-2, with D hard to call. The germline gives CDR1 MNHEY, CDR2 SMNVEV (reference sequence). V was clipped by 1 base and J by 4 bases, with 13 bases between them. The CDR3 length is 16 residues.

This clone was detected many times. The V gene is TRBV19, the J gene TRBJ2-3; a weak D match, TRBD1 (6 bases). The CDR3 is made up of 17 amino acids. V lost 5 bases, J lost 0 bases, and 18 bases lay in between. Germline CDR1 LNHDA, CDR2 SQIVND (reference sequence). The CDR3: CASSPTRQAISTDTQYF. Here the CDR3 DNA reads TGTGCCAGTAGTCCGACCCGACAGGCTATCAGCACAGATACGCAGTATTTT. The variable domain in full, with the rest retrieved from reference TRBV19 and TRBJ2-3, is DGGITQSPKYLFRKEGQNVTLSCEQNLNHDAMYWYRQDPGQGLRLIYYSQIVNDFQKGDIAEGYSVSREKKESFPLTVTSAQKNPTAFYLCASSPTRQAISTDTQYFGPGTRLTVL.

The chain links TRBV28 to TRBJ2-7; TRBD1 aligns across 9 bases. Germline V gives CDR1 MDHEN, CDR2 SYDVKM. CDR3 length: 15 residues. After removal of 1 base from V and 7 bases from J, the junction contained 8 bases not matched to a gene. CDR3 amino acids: CASSLLGQGPREQYF. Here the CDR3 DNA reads TGTGCCAGCAGTTTATTGGGACAGGGTCCTCGGGAGCAGTACTTC.

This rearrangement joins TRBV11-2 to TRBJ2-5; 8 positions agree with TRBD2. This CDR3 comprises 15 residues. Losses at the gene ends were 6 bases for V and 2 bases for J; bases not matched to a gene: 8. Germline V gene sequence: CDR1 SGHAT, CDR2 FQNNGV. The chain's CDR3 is CASRGQSGSQETQYF. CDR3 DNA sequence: TGTGCCAGCAGGGGTCAGAGCGGGAGTCAAGAGACCCAGTACTTC.

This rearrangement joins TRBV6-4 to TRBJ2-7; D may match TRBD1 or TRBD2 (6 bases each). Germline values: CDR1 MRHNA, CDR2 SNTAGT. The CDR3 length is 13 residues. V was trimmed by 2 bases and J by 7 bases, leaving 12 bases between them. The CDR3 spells CASSDQGSGEQYF. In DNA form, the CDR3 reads TGTGCCAGCAGTGACCAGGGGAGCGGGGAGCAGTACTTC.

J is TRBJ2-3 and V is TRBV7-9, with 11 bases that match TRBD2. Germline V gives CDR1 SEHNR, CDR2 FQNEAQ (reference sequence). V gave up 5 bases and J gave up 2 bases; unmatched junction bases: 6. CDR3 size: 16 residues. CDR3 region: CASSLLAGGITDTQYF. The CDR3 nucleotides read TGTGCCAGCAGCCTTCTAGCGGGAGGAATCACAGATACGCAGTATTTT.

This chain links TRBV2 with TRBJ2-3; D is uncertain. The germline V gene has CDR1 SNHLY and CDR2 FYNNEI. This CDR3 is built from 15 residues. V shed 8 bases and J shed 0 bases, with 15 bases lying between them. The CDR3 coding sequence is TGTGCCAGCGTCCGATACGTTTCTAGCACAGATACGCAGTATTTT. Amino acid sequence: CASVRYVSSTDTQYF.

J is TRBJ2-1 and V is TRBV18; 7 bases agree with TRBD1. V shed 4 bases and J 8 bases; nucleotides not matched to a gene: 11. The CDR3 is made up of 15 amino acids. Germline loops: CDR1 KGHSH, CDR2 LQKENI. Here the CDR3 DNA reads TGTGCCAGCTCACGTAGACAGGGTTCAAGGGATGAGCAGTTCTTC. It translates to CASSRRQGSRDEQFF. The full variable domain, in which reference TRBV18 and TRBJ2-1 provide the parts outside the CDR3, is NAGVMQNPRHLVRRRGQEARLRCSPMKGHSHVYWYRQLPEEGLKFMVYLQKENIIDESGMPKERFSAEFPKEGPSILRIQQVVRGDSAAYFCASSRRQGSRDEQFFGPGTRLTVL.

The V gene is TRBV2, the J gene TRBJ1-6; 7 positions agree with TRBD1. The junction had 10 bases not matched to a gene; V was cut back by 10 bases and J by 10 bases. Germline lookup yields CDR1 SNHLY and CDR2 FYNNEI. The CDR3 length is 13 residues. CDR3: CATRQGEESPLHF. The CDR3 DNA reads TGTGCCACAAGGCAGGGGGAAGAATCACCCCTCCACTTT. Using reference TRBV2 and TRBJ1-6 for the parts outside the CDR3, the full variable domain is EPEVTQTPSHQVTQMGQEVILRCVPISNHLYFYWYRQILGQKVEFLVSFYNNEISEKSEIFDDQFSVERPDGSNFTLKIRSTKLEDSAMYFCATRQGEESPLHFGNGTRLTVT.

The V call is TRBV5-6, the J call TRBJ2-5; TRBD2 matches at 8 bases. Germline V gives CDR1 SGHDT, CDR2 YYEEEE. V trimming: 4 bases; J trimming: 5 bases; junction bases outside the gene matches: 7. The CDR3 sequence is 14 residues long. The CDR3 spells CASSLGLVVETQYF. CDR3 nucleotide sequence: TGTGCCAGCAGCCTGGGACTAGTGGTGGAGACCCAGTACTTC.

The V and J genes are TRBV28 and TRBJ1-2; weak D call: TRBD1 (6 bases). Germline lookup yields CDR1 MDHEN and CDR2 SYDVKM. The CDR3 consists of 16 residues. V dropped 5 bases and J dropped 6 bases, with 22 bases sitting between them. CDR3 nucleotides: TGTGCCAGCAGTGCCCTTAGTAAGGGCAGGGGCGATGGCTACACCTTC. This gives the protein CASSALSKGRGDGYTF.

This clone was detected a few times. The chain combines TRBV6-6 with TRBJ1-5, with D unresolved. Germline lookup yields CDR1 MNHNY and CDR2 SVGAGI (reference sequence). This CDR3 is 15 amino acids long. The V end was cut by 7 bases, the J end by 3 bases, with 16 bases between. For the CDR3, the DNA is TGTGCCAGCACCGGGCTTAGAATAGACAATCAGCCCCAGCATTTT. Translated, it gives CASTGLRIDNQPQHF.

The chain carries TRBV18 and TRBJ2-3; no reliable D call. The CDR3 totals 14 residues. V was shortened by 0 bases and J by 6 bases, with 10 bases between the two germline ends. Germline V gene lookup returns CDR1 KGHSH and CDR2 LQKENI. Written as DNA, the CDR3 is TGTGCCAGCTCACCACCACGGCCGGTTGATACGCAGTATTTT. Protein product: CASSPPRPVDTQYF.

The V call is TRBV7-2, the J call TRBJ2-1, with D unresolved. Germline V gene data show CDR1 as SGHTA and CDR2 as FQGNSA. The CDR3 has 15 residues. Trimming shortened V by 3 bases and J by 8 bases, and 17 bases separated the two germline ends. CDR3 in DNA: TGTGCCAGCAGCTTTTCTACTTTTGGGATTGATGAGCAGTTCTTC. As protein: CASSFSTFGIDEQFF. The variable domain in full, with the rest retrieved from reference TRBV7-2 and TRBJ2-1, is GAGVSQSPSNKVTEKGKDVELRCDPISGHTALYWYRQSLGQGLEFLIYFQGNSAPDKSGLPSDRFSAERTGGSVSTLTIQRTQQEDSAVYLCASSFSTFGIDEQFFGPGTRLTVL.

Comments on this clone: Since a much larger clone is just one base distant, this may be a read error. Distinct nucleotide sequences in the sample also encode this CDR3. CDR3 protein: CASSVESTDTQYF. The CDR3 DNA reads as TGTGCCAGCAGTGTAGAGTCGACAGATACGCAGTATTTT. The J gene is TRBJ2-3, the V gene TRBV2; D not certain. The CDR3 covers 13 residues. The germline V and J ends were trimmed by 4 bases and 3 bases, with 8 bases remaining between them. Germline values: CDR1 SNHLY, CDR2 FYNNEI.

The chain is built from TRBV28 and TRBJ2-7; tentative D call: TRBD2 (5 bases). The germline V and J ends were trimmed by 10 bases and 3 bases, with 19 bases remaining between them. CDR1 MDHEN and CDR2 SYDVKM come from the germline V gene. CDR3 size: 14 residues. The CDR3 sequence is CAITERWTDYEQYF. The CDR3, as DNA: TGTGCCATCACAGAGCGGTGGACGGACTACGAGCAGTACTTC.

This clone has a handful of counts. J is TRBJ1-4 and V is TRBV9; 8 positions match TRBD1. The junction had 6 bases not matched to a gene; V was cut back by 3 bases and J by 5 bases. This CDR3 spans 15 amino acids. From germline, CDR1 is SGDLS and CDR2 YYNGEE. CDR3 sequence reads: CASSGGQGENEKLFF. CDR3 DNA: TGTGCCAGCAGCGGAGGACAGGGCGAAAATGAAAAACTGTTTTTT. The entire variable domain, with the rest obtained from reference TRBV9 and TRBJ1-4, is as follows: DSGVTQTPKHLITATGQRVTLRCSPRSGDLSVYWYQQSLDQGLQFLIQYYNGEERAKGNILERFSAQQFPDLHSELNLSSLELGDSALYFCASSGGQGENEKLFFGSGTQLSVL.

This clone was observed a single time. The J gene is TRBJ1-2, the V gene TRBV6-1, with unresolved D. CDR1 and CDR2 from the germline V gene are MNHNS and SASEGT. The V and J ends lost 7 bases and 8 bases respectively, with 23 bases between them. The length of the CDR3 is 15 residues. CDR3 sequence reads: CASNERQESYVGYTF. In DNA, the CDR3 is TGTGCCAGCAACGAAAGGCAGGAGTCGTATGTGGGCTACACCTTC.